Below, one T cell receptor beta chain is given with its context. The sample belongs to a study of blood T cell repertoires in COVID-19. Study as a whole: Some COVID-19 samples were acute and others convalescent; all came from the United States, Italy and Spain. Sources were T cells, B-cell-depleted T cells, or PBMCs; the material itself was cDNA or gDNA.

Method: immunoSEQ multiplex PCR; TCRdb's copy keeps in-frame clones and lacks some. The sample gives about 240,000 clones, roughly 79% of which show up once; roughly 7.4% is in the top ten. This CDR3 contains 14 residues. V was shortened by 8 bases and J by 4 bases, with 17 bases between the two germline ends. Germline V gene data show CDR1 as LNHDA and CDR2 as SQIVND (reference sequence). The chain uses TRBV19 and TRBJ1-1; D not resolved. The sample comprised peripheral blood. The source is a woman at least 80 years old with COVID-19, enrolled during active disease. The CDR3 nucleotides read TGTGCCAGTTCGCCACCACTGGAGACCACTGAAGCTTTCTTT. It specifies CASSPPLETTEAFF.